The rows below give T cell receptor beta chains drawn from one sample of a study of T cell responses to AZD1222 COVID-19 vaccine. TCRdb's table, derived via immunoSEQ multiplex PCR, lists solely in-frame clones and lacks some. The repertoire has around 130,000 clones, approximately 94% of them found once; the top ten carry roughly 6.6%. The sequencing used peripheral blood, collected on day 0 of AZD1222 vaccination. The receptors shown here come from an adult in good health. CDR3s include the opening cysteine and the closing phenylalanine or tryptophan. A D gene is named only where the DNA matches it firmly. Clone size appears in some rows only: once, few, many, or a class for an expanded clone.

CDR3 protein: CSAALGYEQYF; CDR3 DNA: TGCAGTGCTGCACTGGGCTACGAGCAGTACTTC; D gene: .; V gene: TRBV20-1; J gene: TRBJ2-7; clone size: .
CDR3 protein: CAISASYEQYF; CDR3 DNA: TGTGCCATCAGTGCCAGTTACGAGCAGTACTTC; D gene: .; V gene: TRBV10-3; J gene: TRBJ2-7; clone size: .
CDR3 protein: CSARGTGVNYGYTF; CDR3 DNA: TGCAGTGCTCGTGGGACAGGGGTAAACTATGGCTACACCTTC; D gene: TRBD1; V gene: TRBV20-1; J gene: TRBJ1-2; clone size: once
CDR3 protein: CASSELTMGKLFF; CDR3 DNA: TGCGCCAGCAGTGAGTTAACCATGGGAAAACTGTTTTTT; D gene: .; V gene: TRBV10-1; J gene: TRBJ1-4; clone size: .
CDR3 protein: CASRPRLGNLETQYF; CDR3 DNA: TGCGCCAGCAGACCCAGACTGGGTAACTTAGAGACCCAGTACTTC; D gene: .; V gene: TRBV5-1; J gene: TRBJ2-5; clone size: .
CDR3 protein: CASSLDPGQNTEAFF; CDR3 DNA: TGCGCCAGCAGCTTGGATCCAGGGCAGAACACTGAAGCTTTCTTT; D gene: .; V gene: TRBV5-1; J gene: TRBJ1-1; clone size: once
CDR3 protein: CASAPGSSYEQYF; CDR3 DNA: TGTGCCAGTGCCCCGGGGAGCTCCTACGAGCAGTACTTC; D gene: .; V gene: TRBV19; J gene: TRBJ2-7; clone size: .
CDR3 protein: CASSHSGNQYF; CDR3 DNA: TGTGCCAGCAGTCACAGCGGGAACCAGTACTTC; D gene: TRBD2; V gene: TRBV25-1; J gene: TRBJ2-5; clone size: .
CDR3 protein: CSVQGSGEQYF; CDR3 DNA: TGCAGCGTTCAGGGGTCGGGTGAGCAGTACTTC; D gene: .; V gene: TRBV29-1; J gene: TRBJ2-7; clone size: .
CDR3 protein: CASRTPRNEQFF; CDR3 DNA: TGTGCAAGTCGCACCCCGAGAAATGAGCAGTTCTTC; D gene: .; V gene: TRBV12-2; J gene: TRBJ2-1; clone size: .
CDR3 protein: CATSDSPRLAGDEQYF; CDR3 DNA: TGTGCCACCAGTGATTCGCCAAGACTAGCGGGAGACGAGCAGTACTTC; D gene: TRBD2; V gene: TRBV24-1; J gene: TRBJ2-7; clone size: .
CDR3 protein: CASRQPGRRNLYNEQFF; CDR3 DNA: TGTGCCAGCAGACAACCGGGACGTAGGAATTTATACAATGAGCAGTTCTTC; D gene: .; V gene: TRBV7-8; J gene: TRBJ2-1; clone size: .
CDR3 protein: CASSTRGSGSVGNEQFF; CDR3 DNA: TGTGCCAGTAGTACCCGGGGTAGCGGGAGTGTAGGCAATGAGCAGTTCTTC; D gene: TRBD2; V gene: TRBV19; J gene: TRBJ2-1; clone size: once
CDR3 protein: CASSLVGNNSPLHF; CDR3 DNA: TGTGCCAGCAGCTTAGTGGGAAATAATTCACCCCTCCACTTT; D gene: .; V gene: TRBV7-2; J gene: TRBJ1-6; clone size: .
CDR3 protein: CASSPTGVNSPLHF; CDR3 DNA: TGTGCCAGCAGTCCGACAGGGGTTAATTCACCCCTCCACTTT; D gene: TRBD1; V gene: TRBV6-4; J gene: TRBJ1-6; clone size: .
CDR3 protein: CASSWGTGAKNIQYF; CDR3 DNA: TGTGCCAGCAGTTGGGGTACGGGAGCCAAAAACATTCAGTACTTC; D gene: .; V gene: TRBV6-5; J gene: TRBJ2-4; clone size: .
CDR3 protein: CASSLVTTAGTAQFF; CDR3 DNA: TGTGCCAGCAGTTTGGTTACCACTGCCGGGACAGCCCAGTTCTTC; D gene: TRBD1; V gene: TRBV28; J gene: TRBJ2-1; clone size: few
CDR3 protein: CASSQGVDYGYTF; CDR3 DNA: TGTGCCAGCAGTCAGGGAGTAGACTATGGCTACACCTTC; D gene: .; V gene: TRBV12-3/TRBV12-4; J gene: TRBJ1-2; clone size: .
CDR3 protein: CASSNLAGGDEQYF; CDR3 DNA: TGTGCCAGCAGTAACTTAGCGGGAGGGGATGAGCAGTACTTC; D gene: TRBD2; V gene: TRBV27; J gene: TRBJ2-7; clone size: .
CDR3 protein: CASYPWEGEGYGYTF; CDR3 DNA: TGTGCCAGCTACCCATGGGAGGGCGAAGGCTATGGCTACACCTTC; D gene: .; V gene: TRBV6-4; J gene: TRBJ1-2; clone size: once
CDR3 protein: CASSYSKVVETQYF; CDR3 DNA: TGTGCCAGCAGTTACTCGAAGGTAGTTGAGACCCAGTACTTC; D gene: .; V gene: TRBV6-5; J gene: TRBJ2-5; clone size: once
CDR3 protein: CASRPGTGGSYEQYF; CDR3 DNA: TGTGCCAGTAGACCCGGGACAGGGGGTTCCTACGAGCAGTACTTC; D gene: TRBD1; V gene: TRBV19; J gene: TRBJ2-7; clone size: .
CDR3 protein: CASSLGGNEQFF; CDR3 DNA: TGCGCCAGCAGCTTGGGTGGGAATGAGCAGTTCTTC; D gene: .; V gene: TRBV5-1; J gene: TRBJ2-1; clone size: few
CDR3 protein: CAWSVGGNAFF; CDR3 DNA: TGTGCCTGGAGTGTCGGGGGGAATGCTTTCTTT; D gene: .; V gene: TRBV30; J gene: TRBJ1-1; clone size: once
CDR3 protein: CASSLGFGLNQPQHF; CDR3 DNA: TGTGCCAGCAGCTTGGGTTTCGGGTTAAATCAGCCCCAGCATTTT; D gene: .; V gene: TRBV5-5; J gene: TRBJ1-5; clone size: .
CDR3 protein: CSVEGPETNEKLFF; CDR3 DNA: TGCAGCGTTGAAGGGCCAGAAACTAATGAAAAACTGTTTTTT; D gene: .; V gene: TRBV29-1; J gene: TRBJ1-4; clone size: .
CDR3 protein: CASSPFGDRGYTF; CDR3 DNA: TGTGCCAGCTCACCATTTGGGGATCGGGGCTACACCTTC; D gene: .; V gene: TRBV18; J gene: TRBJ1-2; clone size: once
CDR3 protein: CASSSIAGETQYF; CDR3 DNA: TGTGCCAGCTCATCGATAGCTGGAGAGACCCAGTACTTC; D gene: .; V gene: TRBV18; J gene: TRBJ2-5; clone size: .
CDR3 protein: CASSLGQGPFHEQYF; CDR3 DNA: TGCGCCAGCAGCTTGGGGCAGGGGCCTTTCCACGAGCAGTACTTC; D gene: .; V gene: TRBV5-1; J gene: TRBJ2-7; clone size: .
CDR3 protein: CASSLKTNTGELFF; CDR3 DNA: TGTGCCAGCAGCCTAAAAACGAACACCGGGGAGCTGTTTTTT; D gene: .; V gene: TRBV7-2; J gene: TRBJ2-2; clone size: .
CDR3 protein: CASSSGQLYTGELFF; CDR3 DNA: TGTGCCAGCAGCTCCGGACAGCTATACACCGGGGAGCTGTTTTTT; D gene: .; V gene: TRBV7-2; J gene: TRBJ2-2; clone size: .
CDR3 protein: CASSLRGGNTEAFF; CDR3 DNA: TGTGCCAGCAGTTTACGTGGGGGGAACACTGAAGCTTTCTTT; D gene: .; V gene: TRBV27; J gene: TRBJ1-1; clone size: once
CDR3 protein: CASSQEGPAGEGYTF; CDR3 DNA: TGCGCCAGCAGCCAAGAGGGGCCCGCAGGGGAAGGCTACACCTTC; D gene: .; V gene: TRBV4-3; J gene: TRBJ1-2; clone size: .
CDR3 protein: CASSLFGNTIYF; CDR3 DNA: TGTGCCAGCAGTTTATTCGGAAACACCATATATTTT; D gene: .; V gene: TRBV12-3/TRBV12-4; J gene: TRBJ1-3; clone size: .
CDR3 protein: CASSQIGLNEQFF; CDR3 DNA: TGCGCCAGCAGCCAAATAGGACTCAATGAGCAGTTCTTC; D gene: .; V gene: TRBV4-1; J gene: TRBJ2-1; clone size: .
CDR3 protein: CASSVGTASEQYF; CDR3 DNA: TGTGCCAGCAGCGTAGGCACGGCTTCCGAGCAGTACTTC; D gene: .; V gene: TRBV7-9; J gene: TRBJ2-7; clone size: .
CDR3 protein: CASSYDRGHSEAFF; CDR3 DNA: TGTGCCAGCAGCTACGACAGGGGGCATAGTGAAGCTTTCTTT; D gene: TRBD1; V gene: TRBV7-9; J gene: TRBJ1-1; clone size: .
CDR3 protein: CASSGKRDRLFKQYF; CDR3 DNA: TGTGCCAGCAGTGGGAAGCGGGACCGCTTGTTCAAGCAGTACTTC; D gene: TRBD2; V gene: TRBV27; J gene: TRBJ2-7; clone size: .
CDR3 protein: CASSEYKGLLTEAFF; CDR3 DNA: TGTGCCAGCAGTGAATATAAGGGCCTATTGACTGAAGCTTTCTTT; D gene: .; V gene: TRBV25-1; J gene: TRBJ1-1; clone size: .
CDR3 protein: CASRRAGETQYF; CDR3 DNA: TGTGCCAGCAGACGAGCCGGAGAGACCCAGTACTTC; D gene: .; V gene: TRBV2; J gene: TRBJ2-5; clone size: once
CDR3 protein: CARREIKNYGYTF; CDR3 DNA: TGTGCCCGAAGGGAGATCAAAAACTATGGCTACACCTTC; D gene: .; V gene: TRBV21-1; J gene: TRBJ1-2; clone size: .
CDR3 protein: CASSLRATGTEAFF; CDR3 DNA: TGTGCCAGCAGCTTACGGGCCACCGGCACTGAAGCTTTCTTT; D gene: .; V gene: TRBV7-2; J gene: TRBJ1-1; clone size: .
CDR3 protein: CASSQVASAFNEQFF; CDR3 DNA: TGCGCCAGCAGCCAAGTAGCTAGCGCCTTCAATGAGCAGTTCTTC; D gene: .; V gene: TRBV4-1; J gene: TRBJ2-1; clone size: .
CDR3 protein: CASSELERDEETQYF; CDR3 DNA: TGTGCCAGCAGTGAATTGGAGCGGGATGAAGAGACCCAGTACTTC; D gene: TRBD2; V gene: TRBV6-1; J gene: TRBJ2-5; clone size: .
CDR3 protein: CASSSRAIEQFF; CDR3 DNA: TGTGCCAGCAGTTCAAGGGCAATTGAGCAGTTCTTC; D gene: .; V gene: TRBV7-9; J gene: TRBJ2-1; clone size: once
CDR3 protein: CASSFSLAGSSYNEQFF; CDR3 DNA: TGTGCCAGCAGTTTCAGTCTAGCGGGCTCCTCCTACAATGAGCAGTTCTTC; D gene: TRBD2; V gene: TRBV28; J gene: TRBJ2-1; clone size: .
CDR3 protein: CATSVRGANQPQHF; CDR3 DNA: TGTGCCACCAGCGTCAGGGGGGCCAATCAGCCCCAGCATTTT; D gene: TRBD1; V gene: TRBV15; J gene: TRBJ1-5; clone size: .
CDR3 protein: CASSPTGVYGYTF; CDR3 DNA: TGTGCCAGCAGCCCGACAGGGGTCTATGGCTACACCTTC; D gene: TRBD1; V gene: TRBV4-2; J gene: TRBJ1-2; clone size: .
CDR3 protein: CASSSGTGVPVEAFF; CDR3 DNA: TGCGCCAGCAGCTCCGGGACAGGTGTTCCCGTTGAAGCTTTCTTT; D gene: TRBD1; V gene: TRBV10-1; J gene: TRBJ1-1; clone size: once
CDR3 protein: CASSEGDLNTGELFF; CDR3 DNA: TGTGCCAGCAGTGAGGGGGACCTGAACACCGGGGAGCTGTTTTTT; D gene: .; V gene: TRBV6-1; J gene: TRBJ2-2; clone size: .
CDR3 protein: CASSVRSFGYTF; CDR3 DNA: TGTGCCAGCAGTGTGAGGTCCTTTGGCTACACCTTC; D gene: .; V gene: TRBV2; J gene: TRBJ1-2; clone size: few